This TCR beta chain was retrieved from a study of T cell repertoires in aging, cancer and after chemotherapy (dated by TCRdb to the late 2010s). In the study overall: Donors were distributed across six age groups ranging from 30 or younger to 70 or older, with at least three individuals included per group. Paired pre- and post-chemotherapy samples in the solid tumor group came from brain tumor (glioblastoma) patients receiving temozolomide-based therapy. In total, the full dataset held 8.9 million or so TCR reads. To look at immunoaging and at how T cells reconstitute after chemotherapy, the study profiled TCR beta repertoires in peripheral blood from both healthy donors and cancer patients. A cohort of 220 or so cancer patients (around 93 with hematological and approximately 120 with solid cancers) was assembled, and about 100 healthy donors were included as a reference group. Results and caveats for the whole study, not just this receptor: Significantly lower blood TCR diversity and higher clonality were observed in untreated patients with hematological or solid cancers than in age-matched healthy donors. Declining TCR diversity with age in healthy donors was mainly explained by loss of richness; in cancer patients, loss of evenness also contributed. According to the authors, the repertoire data do not allow conclusions to be drawn about immunological memory after chemotherapy. In both cancer cohorts, the median generation probability rose over the chemotherapy interval, which suggests that the repertoire was reconstituted through rebound thymic output.

Genomic DNA extracted from peripheral blood, rather than sorted cells or RNA, was used as the source for amplification of TCR beta rearrangements. Rearranged TRB sequences spanning V, D and J segments were amplified by multiplex touch-down PCR using a mixed TRB-A/B primer pool. Illumina adapters and sample indices were attached to the amplicons through two consecutive PCR reactions run with Phusion HS II polymerase. Amplicons were gel-purified using the NucleoSpin Gel and PCR Clean-up kit and were subsequently checked with Qubit and an Agilent 2100 Bioanalyzer. Libraries were sequenced on an Illumina MiSeq using 600-cycle, single-indexed, paired-end runs. Concerning the study's data processing: MiXCR versions 2.12 and 3.0.5 were used to process TRB sequences. Each unique CDR3 nucleotide sequence was treated as one clone, and only productive sequences with two or more reads were kept. Shannon diversity, evenness, clonality (one minus evenness), and alpha-parameterized diversity profiles from alpha 0 to 5 were included as repertoire metrics. Generation probabilities of clones in paired pre- and post-chemotherapy samples were computed with the IGoR algorithm. TCRdb redid the processing of the public reads, applying fastp at Q25 and MiXCR, and retained in-frame beta chains. Each entry is one CDR3 protein sequence, shown with its most common DNA and genes. In this record, the V and J calls reflect TCRdb's handling and not the investigators' own analysis. Recorded for this sample are thousands of distinct CDR3 sequences; approximately 32% of them occurred a single time. The top ten hold about 28% of the sample.

In the case of this clonotype: Its target antigen remains unknown. Per-nucleotide qualities are absent, and no much larger clonotype sits a single base away.

Taken from the germline V gene (reference sequence), the CDR1 and CDR2 loops are SSHAT and FNYEAQ. There are 13 amino acids in the CDR3, from cysteine to phenylalanine inclusive. Of the read, only the CDR3 DNA is kept; its 39 bases are in frame from base 1. V is clipped by 10 bases and J by 3 bases, and the sequence between their germline boundaries is 12 bases long. Sequencing was performed on blood. The TCR sequence derives from a human donor with a solid tumor. Rearrangement joined TRBV7-7 to TRBJ2-2; possibly the D gene is TRBD1, per 6 matching bases. The CDR3: CATETGYTGELFF. The sequenced DNA: TGTGCCACCGAAACAGGGTACACCGGGGAGCTGTTTTTT.